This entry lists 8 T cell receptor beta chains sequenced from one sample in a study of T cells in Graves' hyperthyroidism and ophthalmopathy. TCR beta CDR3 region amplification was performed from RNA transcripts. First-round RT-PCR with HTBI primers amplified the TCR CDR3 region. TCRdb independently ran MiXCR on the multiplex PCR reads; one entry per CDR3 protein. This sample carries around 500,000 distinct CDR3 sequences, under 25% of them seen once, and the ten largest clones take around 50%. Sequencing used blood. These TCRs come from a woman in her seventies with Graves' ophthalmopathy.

As DNA, the CDR3 is TGCAGTGCTACTGTCACTAGCCCGTTCGGTGAGCAGTTCTTC. Translating it yields CSATVTSPFGEQFF. The chain couples TRBV20-1 to TRBJ2-1; tentatively, D is TRBD2 (6 bases). CDR1 and CDR2 (germline): DFQATT, SNEGSKA (reference sequence). Trimming stripped 4 bases from V and 9 bases from J, with 19 bases between. This CDR3 has 14 amino acids.

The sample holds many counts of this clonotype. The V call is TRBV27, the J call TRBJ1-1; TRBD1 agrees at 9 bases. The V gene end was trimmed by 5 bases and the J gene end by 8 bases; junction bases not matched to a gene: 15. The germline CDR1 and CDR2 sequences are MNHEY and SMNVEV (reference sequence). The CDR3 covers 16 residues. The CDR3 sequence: CASSPRLTGGRAEAFF. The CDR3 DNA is TGTGCCAGCAGTCCACGGCTGACAGGGGGACGGGCGGAAGCTTTCTTT.

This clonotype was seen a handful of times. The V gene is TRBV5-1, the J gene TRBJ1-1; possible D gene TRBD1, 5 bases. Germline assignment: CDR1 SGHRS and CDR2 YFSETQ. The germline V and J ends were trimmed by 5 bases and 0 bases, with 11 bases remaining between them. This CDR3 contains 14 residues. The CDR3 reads CASRAGGMNTEAFF. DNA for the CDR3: TGCGCCAGCAGGGCCGGGGGGATGAACACTGAAGCTTTCTTT. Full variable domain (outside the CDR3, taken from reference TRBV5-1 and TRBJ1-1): KAGVTQTPRYLIKTRGQQVTLSCSPISGHRSVSWYQQTPGQGLQFLFEYFSETQRNKGNFPGRFSGRQFSNSRSEMNVSTLELGDSALYLCASRAGGMNTEAFFGQGTRLTVV.

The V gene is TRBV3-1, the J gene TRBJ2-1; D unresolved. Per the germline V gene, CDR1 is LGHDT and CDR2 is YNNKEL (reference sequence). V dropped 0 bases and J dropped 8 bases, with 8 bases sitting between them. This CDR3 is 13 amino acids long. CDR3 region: CASSQDQIHEQFF. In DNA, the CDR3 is TGTGCCAGCAGCCAAGATCAAATCCATGAGCAGTTCTTC.

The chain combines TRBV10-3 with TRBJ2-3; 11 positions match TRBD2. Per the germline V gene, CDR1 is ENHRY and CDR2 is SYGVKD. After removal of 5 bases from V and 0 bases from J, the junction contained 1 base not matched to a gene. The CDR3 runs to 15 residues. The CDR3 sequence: CAISTSGRSTDTQYF. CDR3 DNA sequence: TGTGCCATCAGTACTAGCGGGAGAAGCACAGATACGCAGTATTTT.

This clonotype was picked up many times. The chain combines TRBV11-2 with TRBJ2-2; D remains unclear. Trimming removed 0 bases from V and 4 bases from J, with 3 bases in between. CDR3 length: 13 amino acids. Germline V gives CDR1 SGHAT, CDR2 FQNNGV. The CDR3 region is CASSLDTTGELFF. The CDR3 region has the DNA TGTGCCAGCAGCTTAGACACCACCGGGGAGCTGTTTTTT.

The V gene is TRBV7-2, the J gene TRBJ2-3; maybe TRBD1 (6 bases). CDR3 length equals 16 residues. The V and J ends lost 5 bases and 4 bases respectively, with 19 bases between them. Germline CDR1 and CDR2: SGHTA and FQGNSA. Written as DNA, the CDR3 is TGTGCCAGCAGCCGAGGACAGTCCGGCGCTTCAGATACGCAGTATTTT. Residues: CASSRGQSGASDTQYF.

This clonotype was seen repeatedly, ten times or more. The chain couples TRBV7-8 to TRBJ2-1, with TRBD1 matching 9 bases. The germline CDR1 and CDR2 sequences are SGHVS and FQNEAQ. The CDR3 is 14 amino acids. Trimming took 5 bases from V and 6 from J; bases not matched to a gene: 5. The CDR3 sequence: CASSPSTGGNEQFF. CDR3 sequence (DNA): TGTGCCAGCAGCCCGTCGACAGGGGGCAATGAGCAGTTCTTC. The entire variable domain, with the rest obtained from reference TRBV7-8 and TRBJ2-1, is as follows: GAGVSQSPRYKVAKRGQDVALRCDPISGHVSLFWYQQALGQGPEFLTYFQNEAQLDKSGLPSDRFFAERPEGSVSTLKIQRTQQEDSAVYLCASSPSTGGNEQFFGPGTRLTVL.